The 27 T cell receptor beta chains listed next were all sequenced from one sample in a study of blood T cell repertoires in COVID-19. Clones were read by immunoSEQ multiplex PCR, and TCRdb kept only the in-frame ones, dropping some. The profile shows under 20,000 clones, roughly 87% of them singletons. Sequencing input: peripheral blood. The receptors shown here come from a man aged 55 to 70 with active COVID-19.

The CDR3 DNA reads TGTGCCAGCAGCTTGAGGGCAGGGGCAAACACTGAAGCTTTCTTT. It translates to CASSLRAGANTEAFF. This rearrangement joins TRBV5-4 to TRBJ1-1, with a tentative D call TRBD1 (6 bases). This CDR3 spans 15 amino acids. V lost 1 base and J lost 2, with 12 bases in between. Germline lookup yields CDR1 SGHNT and CDR2 YYREEE (reference sequence).

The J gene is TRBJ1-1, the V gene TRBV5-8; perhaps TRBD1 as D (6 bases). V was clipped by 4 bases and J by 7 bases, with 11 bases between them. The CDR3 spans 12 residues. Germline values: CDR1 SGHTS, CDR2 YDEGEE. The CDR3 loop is CASSRRQDEAFF. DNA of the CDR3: TGTGCCAGCAGCCGACGACAGGATGAAGCTTTCTTT.

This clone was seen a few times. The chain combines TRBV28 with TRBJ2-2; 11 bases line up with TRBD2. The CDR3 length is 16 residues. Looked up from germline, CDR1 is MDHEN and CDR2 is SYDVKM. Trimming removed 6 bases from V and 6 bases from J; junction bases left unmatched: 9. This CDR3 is CASRTTSSGGAGELFF. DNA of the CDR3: TGTGCCAGCAGGACCACAAGTAGCGGGGGGGCCGGGGAGCTGTTTTTT.

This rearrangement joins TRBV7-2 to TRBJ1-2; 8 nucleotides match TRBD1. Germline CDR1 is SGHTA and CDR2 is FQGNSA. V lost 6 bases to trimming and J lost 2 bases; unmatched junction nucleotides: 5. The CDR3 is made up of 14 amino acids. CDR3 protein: CASRPTGENYGYTF. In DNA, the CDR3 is TGTGCCAGCAGACCGACAGGGGAGAACTATGGCTACACCTTC.

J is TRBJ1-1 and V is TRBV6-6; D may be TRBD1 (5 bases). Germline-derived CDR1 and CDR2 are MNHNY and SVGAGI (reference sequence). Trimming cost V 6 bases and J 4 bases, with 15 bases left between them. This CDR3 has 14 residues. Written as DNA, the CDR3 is TGTGCCAGCAGGGGCACCCCAAGGGGCACTGAAGCTTTCTTT. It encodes CASRGTPRGTEAFF.

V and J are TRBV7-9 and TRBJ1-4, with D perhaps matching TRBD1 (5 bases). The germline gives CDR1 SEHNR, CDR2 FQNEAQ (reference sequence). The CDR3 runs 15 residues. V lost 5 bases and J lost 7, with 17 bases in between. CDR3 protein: CASSAQGGVGEKLFF. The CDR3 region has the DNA TGTGCCAGCAGCGCCCAGGGCGGTGTGGGTGAAAAACTGTTTTTT.

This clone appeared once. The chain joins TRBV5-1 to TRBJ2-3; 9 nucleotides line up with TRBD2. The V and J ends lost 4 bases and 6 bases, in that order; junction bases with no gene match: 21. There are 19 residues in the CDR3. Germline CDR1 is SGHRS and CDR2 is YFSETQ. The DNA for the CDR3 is TGCGCCAGCAGCCGGGGTATCCGGCGGGGTAGCGGGAGAACCGATACGCAGTATTTT. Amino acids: CASSRGIRRGSGRTDTQYF.

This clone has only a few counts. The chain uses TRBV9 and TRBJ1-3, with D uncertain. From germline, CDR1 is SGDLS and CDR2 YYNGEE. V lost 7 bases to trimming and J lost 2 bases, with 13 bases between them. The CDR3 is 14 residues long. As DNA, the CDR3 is TGTGCCAGCCGAGAAGATCTAACTGGAAACACCATATATTTT. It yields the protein CASREDLTGNTIYF.

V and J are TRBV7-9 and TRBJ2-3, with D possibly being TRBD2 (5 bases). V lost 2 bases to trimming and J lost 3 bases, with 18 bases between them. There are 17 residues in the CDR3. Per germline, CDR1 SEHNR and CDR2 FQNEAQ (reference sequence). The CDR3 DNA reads TGTGCCAGCAGCTTAAGCCGCGGGTGGTTAGGAACAGATACGCAGTATTTT. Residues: CASSLSRGWLGTDTQYF.

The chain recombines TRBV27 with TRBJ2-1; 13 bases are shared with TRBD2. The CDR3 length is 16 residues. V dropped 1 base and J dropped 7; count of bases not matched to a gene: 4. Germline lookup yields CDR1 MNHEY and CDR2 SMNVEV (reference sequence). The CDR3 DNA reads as TGTGCCAGCAGTTTATATCCGGGACTAGCGGGAAATGAGCAGTTCTTC. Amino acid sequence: CASSLYPGLAGNEQFF.

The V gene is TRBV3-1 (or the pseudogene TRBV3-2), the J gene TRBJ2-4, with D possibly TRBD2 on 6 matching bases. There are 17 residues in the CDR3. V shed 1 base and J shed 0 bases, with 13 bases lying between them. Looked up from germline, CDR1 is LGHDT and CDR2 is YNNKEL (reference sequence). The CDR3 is CASSQVRDLLAKNIQYF. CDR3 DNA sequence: TGTGCCAGCAGCCAAGTTCGGGACTTATTAGCCAAAAACATTCAGTACTTC.

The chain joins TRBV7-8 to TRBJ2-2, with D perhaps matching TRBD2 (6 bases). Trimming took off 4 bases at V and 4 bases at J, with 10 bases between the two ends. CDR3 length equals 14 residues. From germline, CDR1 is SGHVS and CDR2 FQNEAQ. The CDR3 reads CASSSGTFTGELFF. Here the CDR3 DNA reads TGTGCCAGCAGCTCGGGGACTTTCACCGGGGAGCTGTTTTTT.

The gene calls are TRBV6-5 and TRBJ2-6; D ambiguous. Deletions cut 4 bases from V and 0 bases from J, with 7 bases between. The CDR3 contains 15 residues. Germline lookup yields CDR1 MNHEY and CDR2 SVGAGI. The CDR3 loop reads CASSFESSGANVLTF. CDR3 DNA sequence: TGTGCCAGCAGTTTCGAGAGCTCTGGGGCCAACGTCCTGACTTTC.

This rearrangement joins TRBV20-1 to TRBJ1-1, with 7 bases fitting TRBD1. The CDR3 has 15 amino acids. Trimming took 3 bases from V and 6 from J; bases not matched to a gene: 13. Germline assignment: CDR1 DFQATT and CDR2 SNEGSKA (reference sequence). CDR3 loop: CSASRPRDQGAEAFF. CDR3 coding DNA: TGCAGTGCTAGTCGACCCCGGGATCAGGGGGCTGAAGCTTTCTTT.

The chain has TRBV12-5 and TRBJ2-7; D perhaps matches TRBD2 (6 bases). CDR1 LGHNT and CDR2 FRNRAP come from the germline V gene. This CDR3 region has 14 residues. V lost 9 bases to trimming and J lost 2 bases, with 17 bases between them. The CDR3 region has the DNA TGTGCTAGCACCGGGACTCCAAGGACCTACGAGCAGTACTTC. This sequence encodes CASTGTPRTYEQYF.

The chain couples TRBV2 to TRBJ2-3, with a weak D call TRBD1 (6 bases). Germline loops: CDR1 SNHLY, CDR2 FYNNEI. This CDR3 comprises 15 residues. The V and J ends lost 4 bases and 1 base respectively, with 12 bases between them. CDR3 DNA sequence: TGTGCCAGCAGTGCAATGTCAGGGGGCACAGATACGCAGTATTTT. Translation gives CASSAMSGGTDTQYF.

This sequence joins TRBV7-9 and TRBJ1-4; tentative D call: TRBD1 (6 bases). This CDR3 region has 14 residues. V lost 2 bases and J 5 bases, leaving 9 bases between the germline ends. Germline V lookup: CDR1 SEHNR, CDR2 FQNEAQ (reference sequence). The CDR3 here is CASSLRDTNEKLFF. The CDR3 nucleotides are TGTGCCAGCAGCTTAAGGGACACGAATGAAAAACTGTTTTTT.

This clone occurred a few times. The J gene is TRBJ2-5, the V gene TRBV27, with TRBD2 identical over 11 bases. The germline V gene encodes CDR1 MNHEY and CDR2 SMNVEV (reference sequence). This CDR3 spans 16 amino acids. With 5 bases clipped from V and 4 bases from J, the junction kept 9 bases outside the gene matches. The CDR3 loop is CASSLSKLAGVETQYF. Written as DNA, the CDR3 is TGTGCCAGCAGTCTCTCGAAACTAGCGGGAGTAGAGACCCAGTACTTC.

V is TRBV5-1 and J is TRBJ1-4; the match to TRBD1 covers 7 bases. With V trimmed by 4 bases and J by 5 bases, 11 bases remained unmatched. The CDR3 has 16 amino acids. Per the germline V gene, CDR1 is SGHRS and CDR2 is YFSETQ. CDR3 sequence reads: CASSPVFGQANEKLFF. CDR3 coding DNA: TGCGCCAGCAGCCCGGTCTTCGGACAGGCAAATGAAAAACTGTTTTTT.

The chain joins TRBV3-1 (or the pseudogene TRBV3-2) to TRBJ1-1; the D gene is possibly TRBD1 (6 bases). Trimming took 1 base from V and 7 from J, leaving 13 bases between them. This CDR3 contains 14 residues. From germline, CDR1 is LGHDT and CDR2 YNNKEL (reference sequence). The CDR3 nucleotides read TGTGCCAGCAGCCAAGGAGTTAGGGGGGGTGAAGCTTTCTTT. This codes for CASSQGVRGGEAFF.

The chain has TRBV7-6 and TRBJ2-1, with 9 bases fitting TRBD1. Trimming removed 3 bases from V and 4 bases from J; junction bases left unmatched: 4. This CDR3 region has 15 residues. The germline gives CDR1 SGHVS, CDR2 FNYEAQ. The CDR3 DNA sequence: TGTGCCAGCAGCTTCACGACAGGGGGGTACAATGAGCAGTTCTTC. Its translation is CASSFTTGGYNEQFF.

The CDR3 DNA sequence: TGTGCCAGCAGACGGGGAGGTGAGGCCTACGAGCAGTACTTC. Amino acid sequence: CASRRGGEAYEQYF. This chain connects TRBV3-1 (or the pseudogene TRBV3-2) to TRBJ2-7, with D perhaps TRBD2 (6 bases). CDR3 length: 14 residues. Germline V lookup: CDR1 LGHDT, CDR2 YNNKEL (reference sequence). Trimming removed 6 bases at V and 2 bases at J, with 14 bases between.

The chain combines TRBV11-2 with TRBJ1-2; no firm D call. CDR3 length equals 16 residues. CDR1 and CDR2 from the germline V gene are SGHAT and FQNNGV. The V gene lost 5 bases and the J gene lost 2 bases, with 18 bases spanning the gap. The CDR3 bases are TGTGCCAGCAGCCCCCAAAGTGGAGGGAGGAACTATGGCTACACCTTC. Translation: CASSPQSGGRNYGYTF.

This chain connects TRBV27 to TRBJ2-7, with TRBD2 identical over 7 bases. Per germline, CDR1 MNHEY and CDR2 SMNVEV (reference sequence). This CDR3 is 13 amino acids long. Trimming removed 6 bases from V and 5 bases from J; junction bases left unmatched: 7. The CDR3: CASRGGRFNEQYF. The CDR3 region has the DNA TGTGCCAGCAGGGGGGGGAGGTTCAACGAGCAGTACTTC.

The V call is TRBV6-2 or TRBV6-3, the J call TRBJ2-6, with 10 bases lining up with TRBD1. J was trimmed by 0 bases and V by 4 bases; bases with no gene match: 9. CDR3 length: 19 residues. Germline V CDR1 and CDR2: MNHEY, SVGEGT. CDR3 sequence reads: CASSFNRDRGSSGANVLTF. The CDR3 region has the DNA TGTGCCAGCAGTTTTAACCGGGACAGGGGTAGCTCTGGGGCCAACGTCCTGACTTTC.

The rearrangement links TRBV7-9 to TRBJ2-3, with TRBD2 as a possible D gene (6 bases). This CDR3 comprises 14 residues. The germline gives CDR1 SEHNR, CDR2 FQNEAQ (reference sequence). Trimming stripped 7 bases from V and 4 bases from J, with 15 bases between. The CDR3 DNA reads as TGTGCCAGCACCTCGGAGGGCTTCGCAGATACGCAGTATTTT. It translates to CASTSEGFADTQYF.

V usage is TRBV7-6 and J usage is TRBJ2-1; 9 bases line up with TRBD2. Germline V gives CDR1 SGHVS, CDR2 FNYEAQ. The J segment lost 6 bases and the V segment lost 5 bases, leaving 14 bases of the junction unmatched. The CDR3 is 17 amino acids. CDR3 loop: CASSPLRGSGSGNEQFF. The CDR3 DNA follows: TGTGCCAGCAGCCCCCTTAGAGGTAGCGGGAGCGGCAATGAGCAGTTCTTC.